This TCR beta chain derives from a study of CD8+CD57+ T cells in acquired aplastic anemia. Across the whole study: Sorted CD4+ and CD8+ cell DNA averaged approximately 3.4 ug.

Both TCR beta VDJ combination and CDR3 sequence profiling were carried out. Genomic DNA was the template for this profiling. TCRdb re-called the reads through MiXCR, storing one row per CDR3 protein. The data contain just over 150,000 distinct CDR3 sequences, around 48% of them singletons. Study results and limitations: CD8+ Simpson's diversity did not differ significantly between patients and controls.

V trimming: 3 bases; J trimming: 2 bases; junction bases outside the gene matches: 7. The CDR3 covers 15 residues. Germline V lookup: CDR1 MNHEY, CDR2 SVGAGI. Remarks on this clonotype: The antigen remains undetermined.

All sequencing subjects had displayed CD8+CD57+ cell expansion on flow cytometry. The patients all had a severe acquired aplastic anemia diagnosis. Specimen: sorted CD4+, CD8+, or CD8+CD57+ T cells (not recorded which) from PBMCs. The clonotype comes from a human donor with aplastic anemia. V is TRBV6-5 and J is TRBJ2-7; 7 bases line up with TRBD1. Written as DNA, the CDR3 is TGTGCCAGCAGTTATCTACCCCAGGGGGCCTACGAGCAGTACTTC. Its translation is CASSYLPQGAYEQYF.